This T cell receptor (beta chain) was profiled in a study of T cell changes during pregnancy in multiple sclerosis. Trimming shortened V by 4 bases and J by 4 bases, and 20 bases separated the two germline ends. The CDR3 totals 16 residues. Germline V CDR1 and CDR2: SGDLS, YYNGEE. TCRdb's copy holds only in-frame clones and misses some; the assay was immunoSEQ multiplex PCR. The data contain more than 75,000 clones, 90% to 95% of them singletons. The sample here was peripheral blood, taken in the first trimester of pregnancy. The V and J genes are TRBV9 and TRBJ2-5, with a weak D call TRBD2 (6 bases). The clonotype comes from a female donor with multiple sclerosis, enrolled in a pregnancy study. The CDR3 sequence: CASSPRTAGRGETQYF. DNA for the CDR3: TGTGCCAGCAGCCCTCGAACCGCCGGGCGGGGAGAGACCCAGTACTTC.